These 17 T cell receptor beta chains originate from one sample sequenced in a study of cytomegalovirus exposure and HLA in healthy donors. Vbeta (60) and Jbeta (13) primers were used in the PCR. Generated by immunoSEQ multiplex PCR, the TCRdb table keeps only in-frame clones and is missing some. The sample data list 80,000 to 100,000 clones. Sequenced material: PBMCs. The origin of the receptors is a man aged 50-60 years in good health and CMV-seropositive.

The rearrangement joins TRBV11-3 to TRBJ2-7; TRBD2 agrees at 8 bases. The CDR3 is made up of 12 amino acids. The ends lost 7 bases at V and 5 bases at J; junction bases unmatched: 4. In germline, CDR1 is SGHNT, CDR2 YENEEA. CDR3 residues: CASKREKNEQYF. The DNA of the CDR3 is TGTGCCAGCAAGCGGGAGAAGAACGAGCAGTACTTC.

Of note for this clone: The germline gene is not matched at one end of the junction; a read error may be the cause. V and J are TRBV20-1 and TRBJ1-1, with no clear D. CDR3 length: 9 amino acids. Germline CDR1 reads DFQATT; CDR2 reads SNEGSKA (reference sequence). Here the CDR3 reads CSAREDQAF. CDR3 bases: TGCAGTGCTAGAGAAGACCAGGCCTTT.

The chain recombines TRBV13 with TRBJ2-5, with unresolved D. This CDR3 contains 12 residues. V dropped 1 base and J dropped 4 bases, with 4 bases sitting between them. CDR1 PRHDT and CDR2 FYEKMQ come from the germline V gene (reference sequence). CDR3 DNA sequence: TGTGCCAGCAGCTTAGCGGGAGAGACCCAGTACTTC. Translated, it gives CASSLAGETQYF.

In nucleotides, the CDR3 is TGTGCCAGTGCCCCGGGACTTTCGAATGAAAAACTGTTTTTT. Residues: CASAPGLSNEKLFF. The chain links TRBV19 to TRBJ1-4; D may be TRBD1 (5 bases). CDR1 is LNHDA and CDR2 is SQIVND in the germline V gene (reference sequence). Trimming shortened V by 8 bases and J by 5 bases, and 15 bases separated the two germline ends. The CDR3 is 14 residues long. The entire variable domain, with the rest obtained from reference TRBV19 and TRBJ1-4, is as follows: DGGITQSPKYLFRKEGQNVTLSCEQNLNHDAMYWYRQDPGQGLRLIYYSQIVNDFQKGDIAEGYSVSREKKESFPLTVTSAQKNPTAFYLCASAPGLSNEKLFFGSGTQLSVL.

The chain recombines TRBV7-6 with TRBJ1-1, with TRBD1 identical over 8 bases. This CDR3 spans 13 amino acids. Germline V gene sequence: CDR1 SGHVS, CDR2 FNYEAQ. The V gene end was trimmed by 4 bases and the J gene end by 6 bases; junction bases not matched to a gene: 4. CDR3 loop: CASSSTGDAEAFF. CDR3 DNA sequence: TGTGCCAGCAGCTCGACAGGGGACGCTGAAGCTTTCTTT.

V gene TRBV4-2 combines with J gene TRBJ2-3; D uncertain. Trimming took off 1 base at V and 0 bases at J, with 11 bases between the two ends. The CDR3 contains 16 residues. Germline CDR1 and CDR2: LGHNA and YNFKEQ. The CDR3 here is CASSQGSGLSTDTQYF. DNA of the CDR3: TGTGCCAGCAGCCAAGGGTCAGGCCTCAGCACAGATACGCAGTATTTT.

The V call is TRBV5-1, the J call TRBJ2-3, with 7 bases that match TRBD2. V lost 4 bases to trimming and J lost 5 bases; unmatched junction nucleotides: 13. The CDR3 extends over 16 amino acids. Germline CDR1 is SGHRS and CDR2 is YFSETQ. This CDR3 reads CASSPQPGREIDTQYF. The CDR3 nucleotides are TGCGCCAGCAGCCCACAACCTGGGCGGGAGATAGATACGCAGTATTTT.

This chain links TRBV7-2 with TRBJ2-1; D may be TRBD1 (6 bases). Per germline, CDR1 SGHTA and CDR2 FQGNSA. The CDR3 consists of 16 residues. Deletions cut 1 base from V and 8 bases from J, with 18 bases between. The CDR3 loop is CASSLGSRGMFHEQFF. The DNA of the CDR3 is TGTGCCAGCAGCTTAGGGTCGAGGGGGATGTTCCATGAGCAGTTCTTC.

The chain has TRBV29-1 and TRBJ2-3, with TRBD2 matching over 11 bases. The CDR3 extends over 19 amino acids. Trimming cost V 0 bases and J 2 bases; bases outside gene matches: 13. Germline V CDR1 and CDR2: SQVTM, ANQGSEA. The chain's CDR3 is CSVEDPQTSGILVTDTQYF. DNA for the CDR3: TGCAGCGTTGAAGATCCTCAGACTAGCGGGATACTTGTCACAGATACGCAGTATTTT.

CDR3 in DNA: TGTGCCAGTAGTTTGTGGATCGCGGAGCCCCAGCATTTT. Protein sequence: CASSLWIAEPQHF. The chain links TRBV19 to TRBJ1-5; D remains ambiguous. CDR1 is LNHDA, CDR2 SQIVND, per germline (reference sequence). V lost 5 bases to trimming and J lost 8 bases, with 13 bases between them. The CDR3 loop spans 13 amino acids. Full variable domain (remainder filled in from reference TRBV19 and TRBJ1-5): DGGITQSPKYLFRKEGQNVTLSCEQNLNHDAMYWYRQDPGQGLRLIYYSQIVNDFQKGDIAEGYSVSREKKESFPLTVTSAQKNPTAFYLCASSLWIAEPQHFGDGTRLSIL.

The chain has TRBV5-1 and TRBJ1-1; perhaps TRBD1 as D (5 bases). Between the trimmed V and J ends, which lost 4 bases and 1 base, there was a span of 11 bases. The V gene's germline CDR1 is SGHRS and CDR2 YFSETQ. The CDR3 contains 14 residues. The CDR3 reads CASSGHPGNTEAFF. In DNA, the CDR3 is TGCGCCAGCAGCGGACACCCGGGGAACACTGAAGCTTTCTTT.

The CDR3 DNA follows: TGTGCCAGCAGCTTAGCGGGGACAGGTCGCGAAGCTTTCTTT. Amino acids: CASSLAGTGREAFF. This chain uses TRBV7-9 with TRBJ1-1; 8 bases agree with TRBD1. Germline assignment: CDR1 SEHNR and CDR2 FQNEAQ (reference sequence). With V trimmed by 0 bases and J by 8 bases, 5 bases remained unmatched. This CDR3 is 14 amino acids long.

The chain uses TRBV4-2 and TRBJ1-5; D might be TRBD1 (6 bases). V lost 0 bases and J 6 bases, leaving 12 bases between the germline ends. The CDR3 runs 15 residues. CDR1 is LGHNA, CDR2 YNFKEQ, per germline. The CDR3 DNA follows: TGTGCCAGCAGCCAAGATAGGGGGTACTTTCAGCCCCAGCATTTT. This encodes CASSQDRGYFQPQHF.

The chain uses TRBV19 and TRBJ1-5, with TRBD1 matching 11 bases. Germline V CDR1 and CDR2: LNHDA, SQIVND (reference sequence). The CDR3 runs to 15 residues. The ends lost 7 bases at V and 7 bases at J; junction bases unmatched: 9. The chain's CDR3 is CASKQDRGPRQPQHF. CDR3 sequence (DNA): TGTGCCAGTAAACAGGACAGGGGGCCGAGGCAGCCCCAGCATTTT.

The genes are TRBV29-1 and TRBJ1-2; D is undetermined. The CDR3 length is 11 residues. Germline loops: CDR1 SQVTM, CDR2 ANQGSEA. The V end lost 5 bases, the J end lost 4 bases, and 8 bases lay between the germline ends. This chain's CDR3 is CSVYGSYGYTF. The CDR3 bases are TGCAGCGTTTACGGGAGCTATGGCTACACCTTC.

This chain links TRBV6-1 with TRBJ2-7, with TRBD1 identical over 10 bases. The CDR3 spans 14 residues. Germline CDR1 MNHNS, CDR2 SASEGT. The ends lost 5 bases at V and 2 bases at J; junction bases unmatched: 3. CDR3 DNA: TGTGCCAGCAGTACGGGACAGGGGACCTACGAGCAGTACGTC. It codes for CASSTGQGTYEQYV.

The gene calls are TRBV6-5 and TRBJ1-4; D unclear. Germline V CDR1 and CDR2: MNHEY, SVGAGI. The CDR3 sequence is 14 residues long. Deletions cut 2 bases from V and 7 bases from J, with 11 bases between. The CDR3 nucleotides are TGTGCCAGCAGTTACGAGGGCGCCGGTGAAAAACTGTTTTTT. Its translation is CASSYEGAGEKLFF.